This TCR beta chain came from a study of human CD8 memory T cell subsets (dated by TCRdb to the early 2020s). For the study in its entirety: To assess how stem-like (TSTEM), progenitor exhausted-like (TPEX) and effector memory CD8+ T cell subsets are clonally related, the TCRbeta repertoires of these three subsets were compared. Several donors each provided TSTEM, TPEX and effector memory subsets, from which TCRbeta repertoires were obtained. Points the paper makes about the study in general: Greater repertoire diversity in TSTEM than in TPEX subsets was suggested by Chao1 estimates, potentially reflecting a broader range of specificities. Normalized Shannon-Wiener diversity was similarly high in the TSTEM and TPEX subsets, while the effector memory subsets were comparatively less diverse. Only TCRbeta chains were sequenced, and repertoire comparisons were based on six donors, with testing performed by paired t-tests and Bonferroni correction. Clonotypes were shared with effector memory cells by both stem-like subsets, but only minimal overlap was found between TSTEM and TPEX repertoires, suggesting distinct antigen spectra.

For this clonotype: The antigen it binds to is not known.

Peripheral blood mononuclear cells were isolated from healthy donor buffy coats by density gradient separation. In the study, negative magnetic separation with EasySep or MojoSort CD8+ T cell isolation kits was used to enrich total CD8+ T cells. An RNeasy Mini Kit was used to extract total RNA from duplicate vials of 150,000 sorted CD8+ T cells per subset. PBMCs were used either fresh or after cryopreservation in fetal bovine serum containing approximately 10% DMSO. CD8+ T cell subsets were sorted to purity by fluorescence-activated cell sorting on a FACSAria III. Sequencing took place on a NextSeq 550. A Human TCR Profiling Kit was used to prepare UMI-labeled 5' RACE TCRbeta libraries. The same number of PCR cycles was used to prepare all TCRbeta libraries in parallel. For the original study's pipeline: Between roughly 3,000 and 18,000 functional CDR3beta clonotypes were contained in each TCRbeta library. UMI extraction and consensus assembly used MIGEC 1.2.9, requiring at least three reads per UMI. MiXCR 3.0.3 was used to extract the in-frame CDR3beta repertoires. Diversity metrics were computed in VDJtools 1.2.1 after downsampling each sample to 42,000 randomly selected UMIs. Repertoire overlap metrics D, R and F2 were calculated in VDJtools for the top 3,000 clones of each sample pair. TCRdb reprocessed the reads and provides one entry for every CDR3 protein sequence; no DNA is given. The V and J calls and clone size come from TCRdb's table, not from the authors' own analysis. The table for this sample records 4,200 or so distinct CDR3 sequences. Of the sample, more than 30% falls within the top ten clones.

Specimen: CD8+ effector memory T cells (TEM) sorted from PBMCs. The cell subset or site label for this specimen denotes: effector memory CD8 T cells, CCR7- CD45RO+ CD95+. This receptor was taken from a human donor in good health.

The CDR3 corresponds to CASSLAGDPSGETQYF. The rearrangement combines TRBV5-1 with TRBJ2-5; TCRdb selects TRBD1, and the lack of DNA leaves this call unchecked. The CDR3 has 16 amino acids, counting the end cysteine and phenylalanine. The entry carries no DNA sequence. Based on the germline V gene, the CDR1 and CDR2 sequences are SGHRS and YFSETQ.